This TCR beta chain was profiled in a study of cytomegalovirus exposure and HLA in healthy donors. The CDR3 consists of 12 residues. Germline V lookup: CDR1 SGHKS, CDR2 YYEKEE (reference sequence). Trimming cost V 3 bases and J 7 bases; bases outside gene matches: 4. Primers: 60 Vbeta forward and 13 Jbeta reverse. Libraries were prepared by immunoSEQ multiplex PCR; TCRdb keeps only in-frame clonotypes and omits some of them. The sample data list almost 45,000 clones. The V gene is TRBV5-5, the J gene TRBJ2-7; 7 nucleotides agree with TRBD1. This clonotype was sampled from a male donor in good health and CMV-seronegative. Sequences were obtained from PBMCs. CDR3 nucleotide sequence: TGTGCCAGCAGCTCGGGACAGCTGGAGCAGTACTTC. Translation gives CASSSGQLEQYF.